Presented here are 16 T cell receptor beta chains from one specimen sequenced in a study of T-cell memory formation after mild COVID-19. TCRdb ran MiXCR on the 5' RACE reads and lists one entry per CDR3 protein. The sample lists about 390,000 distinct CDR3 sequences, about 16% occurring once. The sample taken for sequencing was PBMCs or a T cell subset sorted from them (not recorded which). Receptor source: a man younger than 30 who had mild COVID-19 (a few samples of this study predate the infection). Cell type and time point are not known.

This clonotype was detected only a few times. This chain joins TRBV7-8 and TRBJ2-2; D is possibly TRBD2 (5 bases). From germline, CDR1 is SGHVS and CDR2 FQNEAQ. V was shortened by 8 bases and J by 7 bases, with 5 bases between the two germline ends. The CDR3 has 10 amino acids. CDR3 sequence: CASEGGELFF. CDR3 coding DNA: TGTGCCAGCGAGGGCGGGGAGCTGTTTTTT. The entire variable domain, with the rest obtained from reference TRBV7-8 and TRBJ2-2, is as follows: GAGVSQSPRYKVAKRGQDVALRCDPISGHVSLFWYQQALGQGPEFLTYFQNEAQLDKSGLPSDRFFAERPEGSVSTLKIQRTQQEDSAVYLCASEGGELFFGEGSRLTVL.

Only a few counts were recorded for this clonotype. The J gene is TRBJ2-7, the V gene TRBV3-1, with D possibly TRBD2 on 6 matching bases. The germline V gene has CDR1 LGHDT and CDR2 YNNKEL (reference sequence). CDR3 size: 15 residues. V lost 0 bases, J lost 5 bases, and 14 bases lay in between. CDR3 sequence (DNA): TGTGCCAGCAGCCAAGATCTGGGGTGGGAGGACGAGCAGTACTTC. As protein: CASSQDLGWEDEQYF.

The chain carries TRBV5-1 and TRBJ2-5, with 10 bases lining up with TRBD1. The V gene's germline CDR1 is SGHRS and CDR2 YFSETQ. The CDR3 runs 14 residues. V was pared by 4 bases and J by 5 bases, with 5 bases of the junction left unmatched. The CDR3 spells CASSPGTGVETQYF. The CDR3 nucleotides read TGCGCCAGCAGCCCCGGGACAGGGGTGGAGACCCAGTACTTC. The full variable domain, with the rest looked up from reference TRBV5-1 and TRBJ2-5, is KAGVTQTPRYLIKTRGQQVTLSCSPISGHRSVSWYQQTPGQGLQFLFEYFSETQRNKGNFPGRFSGRQFSNSRSEMNVSTLELGDSALYLCASSPGTGVETQYFGPGTRLLVL.

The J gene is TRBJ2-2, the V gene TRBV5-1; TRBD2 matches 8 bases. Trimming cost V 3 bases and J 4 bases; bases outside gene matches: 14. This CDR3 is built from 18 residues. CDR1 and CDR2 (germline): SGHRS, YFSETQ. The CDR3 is CASSSTWLTGGLTGELFF. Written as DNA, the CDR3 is TGCGCCAGCAGCTCGACCTGGCTCACGGGGGGGCTCACCGGGGAGCTGTTTTTT.

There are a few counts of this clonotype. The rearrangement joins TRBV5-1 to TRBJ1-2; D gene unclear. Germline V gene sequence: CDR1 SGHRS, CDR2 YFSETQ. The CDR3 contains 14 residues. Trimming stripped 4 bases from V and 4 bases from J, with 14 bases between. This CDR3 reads CASSIQPGIYGYTF. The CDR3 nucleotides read TGCGCCAGCAGCATACAGCCTGGGATCTATGGCTACACCTTC.

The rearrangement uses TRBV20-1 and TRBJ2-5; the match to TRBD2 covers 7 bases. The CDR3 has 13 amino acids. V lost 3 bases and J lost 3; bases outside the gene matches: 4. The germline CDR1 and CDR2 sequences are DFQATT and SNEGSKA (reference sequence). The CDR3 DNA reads TGCAGTGCTAGGCCGGGGAGGGAAGAGACCCAGTACTTC. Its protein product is CSARPGREETQYF.

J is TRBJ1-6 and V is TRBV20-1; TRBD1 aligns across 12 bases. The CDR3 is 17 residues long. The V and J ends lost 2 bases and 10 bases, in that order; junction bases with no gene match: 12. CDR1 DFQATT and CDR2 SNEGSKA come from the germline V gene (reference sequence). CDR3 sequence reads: CSARTGAGTGGGSPLHF. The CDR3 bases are TGCAGTGCTAGAACTGGGGCCGGGACAGGGGGCGGATCACCCCTCCACTTT.

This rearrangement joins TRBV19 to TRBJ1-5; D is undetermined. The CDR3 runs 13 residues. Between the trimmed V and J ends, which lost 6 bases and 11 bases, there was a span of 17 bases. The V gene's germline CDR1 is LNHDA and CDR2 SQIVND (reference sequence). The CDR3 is CASSPDPILSQHF. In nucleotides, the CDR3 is TGTGCCAGTAGCCCAGACCCCATCTTGTCCCAGCATTTT.

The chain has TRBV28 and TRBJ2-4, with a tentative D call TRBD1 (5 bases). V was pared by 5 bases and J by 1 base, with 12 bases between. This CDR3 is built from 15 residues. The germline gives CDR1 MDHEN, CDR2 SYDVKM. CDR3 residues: CASSMIDSAKNIQYF. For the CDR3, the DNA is TGTGCCAGCAGTATGATCGACAGTGCCAAAAACATTCAGTACTTC.

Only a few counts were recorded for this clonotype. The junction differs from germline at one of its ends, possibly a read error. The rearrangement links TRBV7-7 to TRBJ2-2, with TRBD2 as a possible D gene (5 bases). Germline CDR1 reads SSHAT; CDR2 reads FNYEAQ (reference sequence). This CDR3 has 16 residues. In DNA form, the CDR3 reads TGTGCTAGCAGCCCGACGGGGTCGCCGAACACCGGGGAGCTGTTTTTT. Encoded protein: CASSPTGSPNTGELFF. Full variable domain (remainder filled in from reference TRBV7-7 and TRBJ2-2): GAGVSQSPRYKVTKRGQDVTLRCDPISSHATLYWYQQALGQGPEFLTYFNYEAQPDKSGLPSDRFSAERPEGSISTLTIQRTEQRDSAMYRCASSPTGSPNTGELFFGEGSRLTVL.

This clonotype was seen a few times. The CDR3: CASSQDLAGGNTGELFF. The CDR3 coding sequence is TGTGCCAGCAGCCAAGATCTGGCCGGGGGGAACACCGGGGAGCTGTTTTTT. This chain uses TRBV3-2 with TRBJ2-2; the DNA was not used to check the table's D call, TRBD1. TRBV3-2 is marked as a pseudogene. The length of the CDR3 is 17 residues.

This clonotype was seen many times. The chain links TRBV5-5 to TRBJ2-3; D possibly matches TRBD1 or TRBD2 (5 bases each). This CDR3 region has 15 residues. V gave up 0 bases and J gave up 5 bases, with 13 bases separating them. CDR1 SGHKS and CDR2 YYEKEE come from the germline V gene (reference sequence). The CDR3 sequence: CASSLGGTAGDTQYF. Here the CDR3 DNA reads TGTGCCAGCAGCTTGGGGGGGACCGCGGGAGATACGCAGTATTTT.

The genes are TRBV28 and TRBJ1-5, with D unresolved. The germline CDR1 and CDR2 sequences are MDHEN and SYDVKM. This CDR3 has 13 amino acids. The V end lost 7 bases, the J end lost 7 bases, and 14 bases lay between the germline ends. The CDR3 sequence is CASNNINNQPQHF. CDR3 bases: TGTGCCAGCAATAACATTAATAACCAGCCCCAGCATTTT.

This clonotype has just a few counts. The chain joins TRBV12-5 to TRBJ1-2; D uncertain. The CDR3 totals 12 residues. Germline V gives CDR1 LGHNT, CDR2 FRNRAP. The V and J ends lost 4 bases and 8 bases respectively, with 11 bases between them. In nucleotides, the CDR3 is TGTGCTAGTGGTTGGGGAGAGGCCGGCTACACCTTC. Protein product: CASGWGEAGYTF. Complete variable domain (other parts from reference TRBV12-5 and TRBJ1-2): DARVTQTPRHKVTEMGQEVTMRCQPILGHNTVFWYRQTMMQGLELLAYFRNRAPLDDSGMPKDRFSAEMPDATLATLKIQPSEPRDSAVYFCASGWGEAGYTFGSGTRLTVV.

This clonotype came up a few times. The CDR3 DNA reads TGCGCCAGCAGCCTCAGGGTGCGCTCGGAAAAACTGTTTTTT. This gives the protein CASSLRVRSEKLFF. This chain connects TRBV4-1 to TRBJ1-4; D perhaps matches TRBD1 (5 bases). Trimming removed 4 bases from V and 8 bases from J, with 14 bases in between. Germline V gives CDR1 MGHRA, CDR2 YSYEKL. CDR3 size: 14 residues.

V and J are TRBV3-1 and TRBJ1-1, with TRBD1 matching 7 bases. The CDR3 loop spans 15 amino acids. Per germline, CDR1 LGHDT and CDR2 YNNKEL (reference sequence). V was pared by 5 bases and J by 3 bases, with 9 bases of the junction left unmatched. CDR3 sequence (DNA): TGTGCCAGCAGCTATCGACAGGGCCTCCACACTGAAGCTTTCTTT. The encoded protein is CASSYRQGLHTEAFF.